The source of this T cell receptor (beta chain) is a study of T cells after yellow fever vaccination. About the research overall: Low-cell-number fractions underwent preparation using SMART-Seq v4 Ultra Low Input. General study findings and limits: Secondary responses were weaker yet peaked faster, day 5 versus 15.

With regard to this clonotype: Its antigen is undetermined.

TCRdb recomputed calls from the 5' RACE reads with MiXCR, one row per CDR3 protein. The table shows around 310,000 distinct CDR3 sequences, with around 3.9% occurring only once. J gave up 3 bases and V 4 bases, and 11 bases lay outside the gene matches. There are 19 residues in the CDR3. CDR1 is SGHTA and CDR2 is FQGNSA in the germline V gene. The sequence came from a man aged 18 to 29 who received the YFV17D yellow fever vaccine. Source: PBMCs, taken on the day of the yellow fever booster vaccination. This chain uses TRBV7-2 with TRBJ2-1, with 14 nucleotides matching TRBD2. CDR3 bases: TGTGCCAGCAGCTCTAACGCGGGACTAGCGGGGGCCCACTACAATGAGCAGTTCTTC. Encoded protein: CASSSNAGLAGAHYNEQFF.